The clone carrying this T cell receptor (beta chain) has just one count. Its antigen remains unknown. The record originates from a study of T cells in localized non-small cell lung cancer. Study-wide findings and caveats: In adjacent lung appeared a median approximately 57 of the top 100 tumor clones. Heterogeneity cannot be ruled out, as sequencing used one tumor region only. Measurement of T cell clonality placed uninvolved adjacent lung highest, above the level in tumor. There was an association of higher blood T cell density with longer overall survival.

V was pared by 0 bases and J by 4 bases, with 4 bases of the junction left unmatched. The CDR3 spans 16 residues. Profiling relied on immunoSEQ multiplex PCR, and the TCRdb table lists in-frame clones only, not all of them. The sample holds 4,000 to 5,000 clones, less than 35% seen once. V usage is TRBV23-1 and J usage is TRBJ2-1; TRBD1 aligns across 9 bases. TRBV23-1 is reported as an ORF; its role is uncertain. This receptor was taken from a man aged 35 to 69 with stage II lung adenocarcinoma. The sequences come from lung tumor tissue, collected before any cancer treatment. CDR3 coding DNA: TGCGCCAGCAGTCAATCGAGGACAGGGGTATACAATGAGCAGTTCTTC. As protein: CASSQSRTGVYNEQFF.